This T cell receptor (beta chain) was profiled in a study of shared clonotypes between healthy human individuals. Comments on this clone: Its antigen is unknown.

General observations from the study: Clonotype sharing among the donors was expected to vary with sequencing depth.

Germline CDR1 is KGHSH and CDR2 is LQKENI. The CDR3 sequence is 13 residues long. Trimming pared 3 bases from V and 0 bases from J, leaving 6 bases between. Genomic DNA belonging to each subset was distributed in equal measure over several immunoSEQ plates. Sequencing of unsorted PBMC DNA was carried out using ten immunoSEQ deep assay plates. Some clones are missing from TCRdb's copy, which holds only in-frame ones; the method was immunoSEQ multiplex PCR. The data show approximately 500,000 clones, about four fifths seen once. The TCR originated in a woman aged 40 to 50 in good health. Some clones in this sample may be carry-over from other donors' samples. The sequencing input was PBMCs. The rearrangement uses TRBV18 and TRBJ2-7; D not certain. The DNA for the CDR3 is TGTGCCAGCTCACCCGCGGCCTCCTACGAGCAGTACTTC. Translation: CASSPAASYEQYF.